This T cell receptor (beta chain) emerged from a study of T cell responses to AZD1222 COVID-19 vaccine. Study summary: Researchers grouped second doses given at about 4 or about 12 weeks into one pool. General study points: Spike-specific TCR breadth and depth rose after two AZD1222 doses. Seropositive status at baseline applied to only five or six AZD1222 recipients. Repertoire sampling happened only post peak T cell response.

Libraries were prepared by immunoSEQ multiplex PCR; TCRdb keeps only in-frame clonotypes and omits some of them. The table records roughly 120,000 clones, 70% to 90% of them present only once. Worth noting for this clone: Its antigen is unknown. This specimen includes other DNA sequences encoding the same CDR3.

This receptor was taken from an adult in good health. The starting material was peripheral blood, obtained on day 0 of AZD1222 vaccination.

This chain's CDR3 is CASSLGPSYEQYF. The DNA for the CDR3 is TGTGCCAGCAGCTTAGGGCCTTCCTACGAGCAGTACTTC. The chain has TRBV7-3 and TRBJ2-7; D unresolved. The CDR3 contains 13 residues. Germline V CDR1 and CDR2: SGHTA, FQGTGA. V was clipped by 2 bases and J by 1 base, with 6 bases between them. Full variable domain (remainder filled in from reference TRBV7-3 and TRBJ2-7): GAGVSQTPSNKVTEKGKYVELRCDPISGHTALYWYRQSLGQGPEFLIYFQGTGAADDSGLPNDRFFAVRPEGSVSTLKIQRTERGDSAVYLCASSLGPSYEQYFGPGTRLTVT.